These 10 T cell receptor beta chains were sequenced from one sample in a study of blood T cell repertoires in COVID-19. The protocol was immunoSEQ multiplex PCR, while the TCRdb copy is restricted to in-frame clones and leaves out a portion. The table shows some 130,000 clones, with 75% to 90% occurring only once. Sequencing was performed on peripheral blood. The receptors shown here come from a human donor in a cohort sampled during active COVID-19.

The chain uses TRBV9 and TRBJ1-3; D unresolved. The V and J ends lost 3 bases and 0 bases respectively, with 13 bases between them. The CDR3 runs to 16 residues. CDR1 is SGDLS and CDR2 is YYNGEE in the germline V gene. CDR3 DNA sequence: TGTGCCAGCAGCGGCCGGACTTTTGCCTCTGGAAACACCATATATTTT. It codes for CASSGRTFASGNTIYF.

In nucleotides, the CDR3 is TGTGCCAGCAGTTACTCTAGCACGCAGTATTTT. It yields the protein CASSYSSTQYF. This rearrangement joins TRBV6-2 or TRBV6-3 to TRBJ2-3; D remains ambiguous. In germline, CDR1 is MNHEY, CDR2 SVGEGT. Trimming took 0 bases from V and 9 from J, leaving 4 bases between them. There are 11 residues in the CDR3.

The V call is TRBV4-2, the J call TRBJ2-6; D gene uncertain. Germline-derived CDR1 and CDR2 are LGHNA and YNFKEQ. Trimming removed 0 bases from V and 4 bases from J, with 10 bases in between. The CDR3 consists of 16 residues. The CDR3 sequence is CASSQDPLSGANVLTF. In DNA form, the CDR3 reads TGTGCCAGCAGCCAAGACCCCCTTTCCGGGGCCAACGTCCTGACTTTC.

The V call is TRBV6-4, the J call TRBJ2-4; no reliable D call. This CDR3 is 17 amino acids long. V lost 3 bases, J lost 0 bases, and 15 bases lay in between. Germline lookup yields CDR1 MRHNA and CDR2 SNTAGT. The CDR3 protein is CASSDRGDGLAKNIQYF. CDR3 coding DNA: TGTGCCAGCAGTGATCGAGGAGACGGGTTAGCCAAAAACATTCAGTACTTC.

The chain combines TRBV6-6 with TRBJ2-3; 9 positions agree with TRBD2. Germline V gives CDR1 MNHNY, CDR2 SVGAGI (reference sequence). This CDR3 region has 16 residues. J was trimmed by 2 bases and V by 4 bases; bases with no gene match: 7. CDR3 residues: CASSLDRGRATDTQYF. The DNA of the CDR3 is TGTGCCAGCAGTTTGGATCGCGGGAGGGCCACAGATACGCAGTATTTT.

This clone was counted between two and nine times. The J gene is TRBJ1-1, the V gene TRBV7-9; the D gene is possibly TRBD1 (6 bases). This CDR3 contains 12 residues. The V gene lost 2 bases and the J gene lost 10 bases, with 11 bases spanning the gap. The germline CDR1 and CDR2 sequences are SEHNR and FQNEAQ (reference sequence). The CDR3, as DNA: TGTGCCAGCAGCTTAACAGGGTGGGCAGCTTTCTTT. Translating it yields CASSLTGWAAFF.

This chain joins TRBV20-1 and TRBJ2-3, with D unresolved. CDR1 and CDR2 (germline): DFQATT, SNEGSKA (reference sequence). V was trimmed by 3 bases and J by 6 bases, leaving 4 bases between them. The CDR3 totals 10 residues. The CDR3 coding sequence is TGCAGTGCTAGCGTGGATACGCAGTATTTT. This encodes CSASVDTQYF.

The V gene is TRBV11-3, the J gene TRBJ1-1; D remains ambiguous. V was pared by 3 bases and J by 8 bases, with 10 bases between. Germline CDR1 and CDR2: SGHNT and YENEEA. The CDR3 is 12 residues long. In nucleotides, the CDR3 is TGTGCCAGCAGCTTTGGTGGAGAAGAAGCTTTCTTT. Translation: CASSFGGEEAFF. Complete variable domain (other parts from reference TRBV11-3 and TRBJ1-1): EAGVVQSPRYKIIEKKQPVAFWCNPISGHNTLYWYLQNLGQGPELLIRYENEEAVDDSQLPKDRFSAERLKGVDSTLKIQPAELGDSAVYLCASSFGGEEAFFGQGTRLTVV.

This clone was seen only once. The DNA of the CDR3 is TGTGCCAGCTCACCAAGTCTAGCGGGAGGTGGAGATACGCAGTATTTT. The encoded protein is CASSPSLAGGGDTQYF. The rearrangement joins TRBV18 to TRBJ2-3; 11 bases are shared with TRBD2. V lost 2 bases and J lost 5; bases outside the gene matches: 6. The CDR3 has 16 residues. CDR1 is KGHSH and CDR2 is LQKENI in the germline V gene.

This chain connects TRBV5-1 to TRBJ2-5; the D gene is possibly TRBD2 (6 bases). The germline V and J ends were trimmed by 4 bases and 5 bases, with 21 bases remaining between them. This CDR3 has 16 residues. CDR1 SGHRS and CDR2 YFSETQ come from the germline V gene. In nucleotides, the CDR3 is TGCGCCAGCAGCGGGGGGACCGCGCAGGGTGCGGAGACCCAGTACTTC. As protein: CASSGGTAQGAETQYF. Combining the CDR3 with reference TRBV5-1 and TRBJ2-5 gives the whole variable domain KAGVTQTPRYLIKTRGQQVTLSCSPISGHRSVSWYQQTPGQGLQFLFEYFSETQRNKGNFPGRFSGRQFSNSRSEMNVSTLELGDSALYLCASSGGTAQGAETQYFGPGTRLLVL.